This T cell receptor beta chain was observed in a study of neurological immune-mediated disorders (dated by TCRdb to between 2018 and 2021). The study in broad terms: Among the roughly 34 multiple sclerosis patients, relapsing-remitting MS was present in around 30 and secondary progressive MS was present in 3. The study compared peripheral blood TCR-beta repertoires of HTLV-I-associated myelopathy (HAM/TSP) patients, multiple sclerosis patients and healthy controls using UMI-based sequencing. The cohort was made up of some 70 subjects, consisting of roughly 14 HAM/TSP patients, around 35 multiple sclerosis patients and roughly 20 healthy controls. Longitudinal samples, technical triplicates and paired sorted CD4+ and CD8+ T-cell subsets, alongside PBMC samples, were included among the roughly 97 TCR-beta libraries.

Germline trimming: 5 bases from V, 3 bases from J; junction bases outside gene matches: 7. The germline V gene encodes CDR1 MNHEY and CDR2 SVGAGI. The CDR3 has 17 amino acids, counting the end cysteine and phenylalanine. Of the read, only the CDR3 DNA is kept; its 51 bases are in frame from base 1. cDNA synthesis used template-switch 5'RACE with a primer carrying a 10-nucleotide random unique molecular identifier tagging each TCR transcript. Every sequencing run yielded over 180 million TCR-beta sequences covering 15-18 subjects. The RNeasy kit was used to extract total RNA. Using the KAPA Real-time Library Amplification kit, TCR-beta VDJ regions were amplified with primers for the TCR constant region and the 5'RACE anchor. A first PCR added sample indexes and Illumina adaptors, and a second PCR then raised library yield. After Ampure bead purification, the roughly 650 bp TCR product was size-selected on a 2% E-gel SizeSelection system. Before pooling, libraries had their quality checked on a Bioanalyzer, their concentration measured with Qubit, and their quantity determined with the Kapa Library Quantification kit. Libraries were sequenced paired-end 2 x 150 bp on an Illumina HiSeq 2500. To increase sequence diversity, about 23-32% phiX was spiked into each library pool. The paper's processing steps were these. The quality-filtered reads were processed with the UMI-based MiGEC pipeline, whose error correction step removed more than 80% of the raw TCR sequences. VDJ genes were aligned to IMGT germline references, and clonotypes were defined by unique CDR3 amino acid sequence plus V-J genes. Clonal expansion, Shannon diversity and CDR3 relatedness were evaluated with VDJtools (CalcPairwiseDistances, ClusterSamples), while phylogenetic trees were built in CLCbio workbench. Using coefficient-of-variation modelling across technical triplicates, the study counted a clone as expanded if it had at least 8 unique UMIs. TCRdb handled the public reads itself, with Q25 trimming in fastp and clone calling in MiXCR, and kept productive beta chains. Each entry merges the rows of one CDR3 protein and shows their most common DNA and genes. The V and J calls were determined by TCRdb, not by the authors. The table for this sample lists fewer than 85,000 distinct CDR3 sequences; roughly 4.8% of them were counted only once. Less than 2.5% of the sample is held by the ten biggest clonotypes.

Points on this clonotype: The specificity of this receptor is unknown. Base qualities are missing; no much larger clone stands one base away.

Results and caveats for the whole study, not just this receptor: In a phylogenetic analysis, the repertoires of 18 out of 34 MS patients fell into a single cluster of related CDR3 sequences, pointing to a possible signature at the repertoire level. No identical CDR3 amino acid sequences were shared among expanded clones across subjects, suggesting private TCR-beta repertoires in all groups. The MS cluster showed no association with clinical or MRI features, and the authors stated that larger cohorts are needed. TCR clonal expansion was greatest in HAM/TSP patients and smallest in MS patients, who ranked below even healthy controls.

Libraries from unsorted PBMCs were made from 2 million PBMCs kept in RNAlater at -80 degrees C until RNA extraction. Multiple sclerosis patients were enrolled in a US clinical protocol under which disease progression was evaluated by magnetic resonance imaging. Peripheral blood was subjected to Ficoll-Hypaque density gradient centrifugation to isolate PBMCs, which were then cryopreserved in liquid nitrogen. The sequence is built from TRBV6-5 and TRBJ2-2, and TRBD2 aligns with 12 junction nucleotides. Material: PBMCs. The receptor's source is a woman in her thirties with multiple sclerosis. The CDR3 amino acid sequence is: CASSPSGGAWDTGELFF. The DNA sequence follows: TGTGCCAGCAGTCCTAGCGGGGGGGCCTGGGACACCGGGGAGCTGTTTTTT.